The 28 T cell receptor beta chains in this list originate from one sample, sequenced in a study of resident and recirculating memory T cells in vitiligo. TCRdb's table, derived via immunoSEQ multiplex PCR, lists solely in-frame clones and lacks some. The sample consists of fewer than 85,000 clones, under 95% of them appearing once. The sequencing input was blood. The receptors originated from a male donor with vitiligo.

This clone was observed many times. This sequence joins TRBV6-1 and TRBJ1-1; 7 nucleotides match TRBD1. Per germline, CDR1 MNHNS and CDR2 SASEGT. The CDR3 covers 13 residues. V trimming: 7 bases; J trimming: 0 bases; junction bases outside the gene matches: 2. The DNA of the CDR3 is TGTGCCAGCATCGACAGGGTGAACACTGAAGCTTTCTTT. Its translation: CASIDRVNTEAFF.

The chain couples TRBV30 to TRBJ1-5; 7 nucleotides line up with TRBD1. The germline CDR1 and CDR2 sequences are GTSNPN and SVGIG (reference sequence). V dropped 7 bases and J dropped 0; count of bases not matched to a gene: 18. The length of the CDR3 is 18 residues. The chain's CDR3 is CASLSSRGNGNSNQPQHF. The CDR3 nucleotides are TGTGCCTCCCTCAGCAGCAGGGGGAATGGGAATAGCAATCAGCCCCAGCATTTT.

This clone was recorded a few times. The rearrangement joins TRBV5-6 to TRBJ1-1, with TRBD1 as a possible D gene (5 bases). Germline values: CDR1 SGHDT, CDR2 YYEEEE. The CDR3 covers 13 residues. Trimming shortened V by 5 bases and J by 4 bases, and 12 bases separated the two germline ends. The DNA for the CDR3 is TGTGCCAGCAGTCGGGGGATGACCACTGAAGCTTTCTTT. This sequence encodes CASSRGMTTEAFF.

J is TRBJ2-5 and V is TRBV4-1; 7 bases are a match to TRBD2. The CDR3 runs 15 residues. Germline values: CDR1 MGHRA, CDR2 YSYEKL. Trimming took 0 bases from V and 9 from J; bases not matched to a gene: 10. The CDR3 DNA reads TGCGCCAGCAGCCAAGACGCCAGCGGGATTGTGGCCCAGTACTTC. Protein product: CASSQDASGIVAQYF.

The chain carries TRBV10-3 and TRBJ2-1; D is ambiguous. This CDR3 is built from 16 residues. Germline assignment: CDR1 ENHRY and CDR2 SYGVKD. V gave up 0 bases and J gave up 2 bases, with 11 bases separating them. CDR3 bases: TGTGCCATCAGTGAGTCGAGAGAGCCCCCCTACAATGAGCAGTTCTTC. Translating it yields CAISESREPPYNEQFF.

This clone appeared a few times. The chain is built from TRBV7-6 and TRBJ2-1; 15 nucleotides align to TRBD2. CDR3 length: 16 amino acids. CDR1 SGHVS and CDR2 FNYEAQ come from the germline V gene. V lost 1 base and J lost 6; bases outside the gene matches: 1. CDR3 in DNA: TGTGCCAGCAGCTTAGGGGGACTAGCGGGAGGCAATGAGCAGTTCTTC. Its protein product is CASSLGGLAGGNEQFF.

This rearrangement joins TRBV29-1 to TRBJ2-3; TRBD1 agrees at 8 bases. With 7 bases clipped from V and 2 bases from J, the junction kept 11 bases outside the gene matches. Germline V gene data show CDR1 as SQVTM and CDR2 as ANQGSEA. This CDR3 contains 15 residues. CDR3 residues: CSASGQGHDTDTQYF. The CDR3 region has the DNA TGCAGCGCCTCCGGACAGGGTCATGACACAGATACGCAGTATTTT.

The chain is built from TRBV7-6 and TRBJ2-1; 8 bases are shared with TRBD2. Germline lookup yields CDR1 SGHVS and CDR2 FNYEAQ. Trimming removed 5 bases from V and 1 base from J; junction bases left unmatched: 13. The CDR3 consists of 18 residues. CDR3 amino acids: CASSEWWGAGGSYNEQFF. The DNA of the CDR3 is TGTGCCAGCAGCGAGTGGTGGGGGGCGGGAGGATCCTACAATGAGCAGTTCTTC.

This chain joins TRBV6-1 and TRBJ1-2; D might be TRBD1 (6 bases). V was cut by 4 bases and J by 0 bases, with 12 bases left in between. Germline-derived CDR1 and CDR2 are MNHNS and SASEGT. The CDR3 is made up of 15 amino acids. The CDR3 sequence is CASSARGTANYGYTF. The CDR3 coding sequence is TGTGCCAGCAGTGCCAGGGGAACCGCTAACTATGGCTACACCTTC.

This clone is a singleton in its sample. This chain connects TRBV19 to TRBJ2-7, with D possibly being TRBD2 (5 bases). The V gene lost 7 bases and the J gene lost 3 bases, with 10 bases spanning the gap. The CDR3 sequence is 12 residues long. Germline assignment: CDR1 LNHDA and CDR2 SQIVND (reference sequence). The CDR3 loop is CASNNGGYEQYF. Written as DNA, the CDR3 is TGTGCCAGTAATAACGGAGGCTACGAGCAGTACTTC.

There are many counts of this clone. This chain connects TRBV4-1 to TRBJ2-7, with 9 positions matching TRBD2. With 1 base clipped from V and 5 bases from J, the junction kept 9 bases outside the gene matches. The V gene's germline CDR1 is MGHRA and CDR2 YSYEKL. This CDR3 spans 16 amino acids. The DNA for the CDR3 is TGCGCCAGCAGCCAAGTGGAAGCGGGAGGTAGCCACGAGCAGTACTTC. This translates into CASSQVEAGGSHEQYF.

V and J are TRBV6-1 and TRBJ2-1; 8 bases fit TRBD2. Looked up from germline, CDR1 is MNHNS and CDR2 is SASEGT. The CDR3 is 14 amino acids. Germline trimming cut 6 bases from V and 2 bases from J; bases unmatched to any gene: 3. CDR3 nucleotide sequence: TGTGCCAGCAGCTTAGCGGGAACCTACAATGAGCAGTTCTTC. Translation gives CASSLAGTYNEQFF.

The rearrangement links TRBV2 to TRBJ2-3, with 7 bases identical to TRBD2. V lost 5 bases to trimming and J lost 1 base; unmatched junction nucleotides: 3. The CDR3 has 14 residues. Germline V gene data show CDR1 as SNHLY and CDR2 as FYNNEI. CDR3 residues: CASSRLAGTDTQYF. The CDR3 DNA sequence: TGTGCCAGCAGTCGACTAGCCGGCACAGATACGCAGTATTTT.

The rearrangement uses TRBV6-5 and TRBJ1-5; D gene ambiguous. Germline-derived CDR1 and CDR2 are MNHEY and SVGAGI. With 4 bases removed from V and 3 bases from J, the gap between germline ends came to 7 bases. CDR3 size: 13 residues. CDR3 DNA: TGTGCCAGCAGTTCTGACTTCAATCAGCCCCAGCATTTT. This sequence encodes CASSSDFNQPQHF.

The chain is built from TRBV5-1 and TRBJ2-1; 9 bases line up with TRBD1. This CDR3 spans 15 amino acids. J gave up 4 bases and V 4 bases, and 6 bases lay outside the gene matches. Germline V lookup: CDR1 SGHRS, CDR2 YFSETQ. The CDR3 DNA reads TGCGCCAGCAGCGGCCGGGACAGGGTGTACAATGAGCAGTTCTTC. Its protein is CASSGRDRVYNEQFF.

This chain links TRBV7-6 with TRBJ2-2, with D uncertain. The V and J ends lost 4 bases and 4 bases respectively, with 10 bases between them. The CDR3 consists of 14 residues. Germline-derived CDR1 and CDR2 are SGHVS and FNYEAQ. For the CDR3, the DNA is TGTGCCAGCAGCTCGCAACTTAGCACCGGGGAGCTGTTTTTT. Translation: CASSSQLSTGELFF.

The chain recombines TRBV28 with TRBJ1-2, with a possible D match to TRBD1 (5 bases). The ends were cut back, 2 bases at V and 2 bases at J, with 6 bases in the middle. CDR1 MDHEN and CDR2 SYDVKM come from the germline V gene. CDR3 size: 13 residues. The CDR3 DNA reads TGTGCCAGCAGTTTACCAGGGAACTATGGCTACACCTTC. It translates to CASSLPGNYGYTF.

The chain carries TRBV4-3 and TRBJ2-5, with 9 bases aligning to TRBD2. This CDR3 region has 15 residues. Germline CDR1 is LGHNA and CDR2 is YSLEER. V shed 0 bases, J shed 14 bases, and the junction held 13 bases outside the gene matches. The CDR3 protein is CASSQDFGRLAVRYF. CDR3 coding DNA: TGCGCCAGCAGCCAAGATTTTGGTAGACTAGCGGTACGATACTTC.

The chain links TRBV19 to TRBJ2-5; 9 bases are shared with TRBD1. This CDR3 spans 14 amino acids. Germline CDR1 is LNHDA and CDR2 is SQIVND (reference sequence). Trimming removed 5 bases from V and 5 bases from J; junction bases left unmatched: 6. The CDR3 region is CASSDTGGRETQYF. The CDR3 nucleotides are TGTGCCAGTAGTGACACAGGGGGCCGCGAGACCCAGTACTTC.

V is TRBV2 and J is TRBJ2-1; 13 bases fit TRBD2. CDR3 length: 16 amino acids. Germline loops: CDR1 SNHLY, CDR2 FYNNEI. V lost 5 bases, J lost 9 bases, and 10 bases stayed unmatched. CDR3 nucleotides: TGTGCCAGCAGTCGGGCACTAGCGGGAGGGCCCAGTGAGCAGTTCTTC. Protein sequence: CASSRALAGGPSEQFF. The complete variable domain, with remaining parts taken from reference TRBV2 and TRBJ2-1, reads EPEVTQTPSHQVTQMGQEVILRCVPISNHLYFYWYRQILGQKVEFLVSFYNNEISEKSEIFDDQFSVERPDGSNFTLKIRSTKLEDSAMYFCASSRALAGGPSEQFFGPGTRLTVL.

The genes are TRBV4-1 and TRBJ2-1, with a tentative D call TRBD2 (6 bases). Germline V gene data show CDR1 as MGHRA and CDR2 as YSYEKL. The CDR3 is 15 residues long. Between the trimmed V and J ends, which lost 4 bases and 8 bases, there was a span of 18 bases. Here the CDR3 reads CASSPVGTFRDEQFF. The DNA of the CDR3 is TGCGCCAGCAGCCCCGTAGGGACTTTTAGGGATGAGCAGTTCTTC.

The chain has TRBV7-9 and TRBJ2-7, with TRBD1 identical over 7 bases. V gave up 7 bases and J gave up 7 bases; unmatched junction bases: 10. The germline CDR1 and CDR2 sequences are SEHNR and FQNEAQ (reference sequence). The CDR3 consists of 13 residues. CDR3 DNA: TGTGCCAGCACCCGAGACAGGGCTCGGGAGCAGTACTTC. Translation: CASTRDRAREQYF. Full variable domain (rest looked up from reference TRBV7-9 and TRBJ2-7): DTGVSQNPRHKITKRGQNVTFRCDPISEHNRLYWYRQTLGQGPEFLTYFQNEAQLEKSRLLSDRFSAERPKGSFSTLEIQRTEQGDSAMYLCASTRDRAREQYFGPGTRLTVT.

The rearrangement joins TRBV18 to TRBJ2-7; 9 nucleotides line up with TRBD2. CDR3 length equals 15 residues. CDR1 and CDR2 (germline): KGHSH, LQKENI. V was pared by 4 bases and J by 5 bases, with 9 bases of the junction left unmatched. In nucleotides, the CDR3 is TGTGCCAGCTCACTCTTAAGCGGGAGGACGGACGAGCAGTACTTC. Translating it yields CASSLLSGRTDEQYF.

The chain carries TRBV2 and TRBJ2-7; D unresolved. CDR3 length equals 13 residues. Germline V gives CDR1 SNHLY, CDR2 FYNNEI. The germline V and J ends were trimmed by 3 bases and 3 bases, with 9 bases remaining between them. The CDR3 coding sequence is TGTGCCAGCAGTGACGCAGGTATCTACGAGCAGTACTTC. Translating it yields CASSDAGIYEQYF. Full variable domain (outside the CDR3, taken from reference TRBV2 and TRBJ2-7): EPEVTQTPSHQVTQMGQEVILRCVPISNHLYFYWYRQILGQKVEFLVSFYNNEISEKSEIFDDQFSVERPDGSNFTLKIRSTKLEDSAMYFCASSDAGIYEQYFGPGTRLTVT.

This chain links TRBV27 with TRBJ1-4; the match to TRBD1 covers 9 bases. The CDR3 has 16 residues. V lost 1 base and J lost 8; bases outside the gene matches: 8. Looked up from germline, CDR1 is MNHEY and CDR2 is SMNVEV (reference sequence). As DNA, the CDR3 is TGTGCCAGCAGTTTATTCGGGACAGGGATAGGCGAAAAACTGTTTTTT. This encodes CASSLFGTGIGEKLFF.

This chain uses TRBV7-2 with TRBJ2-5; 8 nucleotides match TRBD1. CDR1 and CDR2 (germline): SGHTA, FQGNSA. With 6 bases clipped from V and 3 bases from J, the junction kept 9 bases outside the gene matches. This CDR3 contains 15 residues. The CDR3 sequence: CASSPDREEEETQYF. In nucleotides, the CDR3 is TGTGCCAGCAGTCCGGACAGGGAGGAAGAAGAGACCCAGTACTTC.

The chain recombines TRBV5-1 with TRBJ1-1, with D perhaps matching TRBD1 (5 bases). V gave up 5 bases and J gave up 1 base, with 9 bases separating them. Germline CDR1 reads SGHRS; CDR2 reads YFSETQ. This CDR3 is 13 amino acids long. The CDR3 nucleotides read TGCGCCAGCAGGATACAGGAGAACACTGAAGCTTTCTTT. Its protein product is CASRIQENTEAFF.

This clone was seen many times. The CDR3 DNA reads as TGCGCCAGCAGCCAAGATTTGGAGCGGCAATACGATGGGCAGTACTTC. It encodes CASSQDLERQYDGQYF. The V gene is TRBV4-3, the J gene TRBJ2-7; D is possibly TRBD2 (5 bases). The germline gives CDR1 LGHNA, CDR2 YSLEER. V was trimmed by 0 bases and J by 9 bases, leaving 21 bases between them. This CDR3 is built from 16 residues.